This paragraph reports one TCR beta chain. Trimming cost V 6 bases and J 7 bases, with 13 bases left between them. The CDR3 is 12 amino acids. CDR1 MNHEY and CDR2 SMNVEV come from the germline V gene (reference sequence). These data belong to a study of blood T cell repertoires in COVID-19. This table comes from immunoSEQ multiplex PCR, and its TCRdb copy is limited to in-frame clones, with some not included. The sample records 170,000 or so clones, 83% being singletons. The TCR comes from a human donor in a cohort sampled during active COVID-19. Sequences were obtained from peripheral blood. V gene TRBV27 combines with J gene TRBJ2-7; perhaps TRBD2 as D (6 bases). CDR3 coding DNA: TGTGCCAGCAGGTGGACTGGGGGGGAGCAGTACTTC. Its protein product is CASRWTGGEQYF.